This TCR beta chain came from a study of blood T cell repertoires in COVID-19. On the study more broadly: The samples span acute and convalescent COVID-19 from the United States, Italy and Spain. Nucleic acid was either cDNA or gDNA, and it came from T cells, B-cell-depleted T cells, or PBMCs.

CDR3 length: 15 amino acids. Germline lookup yields CDR1 MNHEY and CDR2 SMNVEV (reference sequence). Trimming pared 4 bases from V and 0 bases from J, leaving 13 bases between. Study processing details: From reference gene primer amplification, estimates of nucleated cell counts were derived. The assay was immunoSEQ multiplex PCR, and TCRdb's table has in-frame clones only and misses some. From that table come the V and J calls and clone size; the DNA was used to work out D and trimming. Of 45,000 to 65,000 clones in the sample, around 90% are singletons; the top ten hold 3% to 3.5%. This chain joins TRBV27 and TRBJ2-7; perhaps TRBD1 as D (6 bases). The sample was peripheral blood. The TCR was taken from a human donor in a cohort sampled during active COVID-19. The CDR3 region is CASSSSGALSYEQYF. CDR3 in DNA: TGTGCCAGCAGTTCGTCAGGGGCCCTCTCCTACGAGCAGTACTTC.